One and the same sample provided the 11 T cell receptor beta chains below, sequenced in a study of blood T cell repertoires in COVID-19. This table comes from immunoSEQ multiplex PCR, and its TCRdb copy is limited to in-frame clones, with some not included. The sample records 25,000 to 35,000 clones, around 87% being singletons. Material for sequencing was peripheral blood. Receptor source: a man in his 60s with active COVID-19.

The chain employs TRBV3-1 (or the pseudogene TRBV3-2) and TRBJ2-1; 10 bases match TRBD2. This CDR3 is 15 amino acids long. Looked up from germline, CDR1 is LGHDT and CDR2 is YNNKEL (reference sequence). With V trimmed by 7 bases and J by 4 bases, 7 bases remained unmatched. In nucleotides, the CDR3 is TGTGCCAGCACCAGGCTAGCGGGAGAGTACAATGAGCAGTTCTTC. As protein: CASTRLAGEYNEQFF.

The chain carries TRBV6-5 and TRBJ1-1, with D possibly matching TRBD1 (5 bases). Germline V gene data show CDR1 as MNHEY and CDR2 as SVGAGI. The V end was cut by 2 bases, the J end by 2 bases, with 9 bases between. The CDR3 runs to 14 residues. CDR3 DNA: TGTGCCAGCAGTTACGGGGCGGTAAACACTGAAGCTTTCTTT. The encoded protein is CASSYGAVNTEAFF.

The chain links TRBV3-1 (or the pseudogene TRBV3-2) to TRBJ2-5; 8 nucleotides align to TRBD2. The CDR3 covers 15 residues. Germline V lookup: CDR1 LGHDT, CDR2 YNNKEL (reference sequence). Unmatched junction bases numbered 5, after V lost 1 base and J lost 4 bases. The DNA for the CDR3 is TGTGCCAGCAGCCAAGTTCGGCTAGCGGGAGAGACCCAGTACTTC. Amino acids: CASSQVRLAGETQYF.

V gene TRBV2 combines with J gene TRBJ1-4; TRBD1 matches 8 bases. Germline V CDR1 and CDR2: SNHLY, FYNNEI. The length of the CDR3 is 16 residues. V gave up 4 bases and J gave up 6 bases; unmatched junction bases: 10. CDR3 in amino acids: CASSVGTGSFHEKLFF. CDR3 nucleotides: TGTGCCAGCAGTGTGGGGACAGGATCCTTCCATGAAAAACTGTTTTTT.

The chain links TRBV1 to TRBJ2-1; the DNA was not used to check the table's D call, TRBD1. TRBV1 is assigned pseudogene status. The CDR3 consists of 23 residues. The CDR3 sequence: CTSSQVPGESRRDLTGDYNEQFF. The CDR3 DNA reads as TGCACCAGCAGCCAAGTCCCAGGGGAGTCACGACGGGACCTGACAGGGGACTACAATGAGCAGTTCTTC.

V and J are TRBV5-1 and TRBJ1-1; no clear D gene. Germline V lookup: CDR1 SGHRS, CDR2 YFSETQ. The V end was cut by 0 bases, the J end by 1 base, with 7 bases between. The CDR3 consists of 14 residues. This chain's CDR3 is CASSLAPSNTEAFF. The CDR3 coding sequence is TGCGCCAGCAGCTTGGCCCCCTCGAACACTGAAGCTTTCTTT.

V is TRBV28 and J is TRBJ1-4; no firm D call. V was shortened by 4 bases and J by 5 bases, with 11 bases between the two germline ends. Looked up from germline, CDR1 is MDHEN and CDR2 is SYDVKM. This CDR3 is 14 amino acids long. The CDR3: CASSSHSRNEKLFF. CDR3 coding DNA: TGTGCCAGCAGTTCCCACAGTCGGAATGAAAAACTGTTTTTT.

There are a few counts of this clone. The V gene is TRBV29-1, the J gene TRBJ2-6, with D uncertain. With 5 bases removed from V and 3 bases from J, the gap between germline ends came to 5 bases. The CDR3 contains 12 residues. CDR1 and CDR2 from the germline V gene are SQVTM and ANQGSEA. CDR3 in amino acids: CSVSFGANVLTF. The CDR3 DNA reads TGCAGCGTTTCGTTTGGGGCCAACGTCCTGACTTTC.

The genes are TRBV3-1 (or the pseudogene TRBV3-2) and TRBJ2-5; TRBD2 agrees at 14 bases. This CDR3 spans 18 amino acids. The trim removed 4 bases at V and 0 bases at J, leaving 7 bases unmatched. Germline V gene lookup returns CDR1 LGHDT and CDR2 YNNKEL (reference sequence). CDR3 bases: TGTGCCAGCAGCCCCGGACTAGCGGGGGGACGCTACCAAGAGACCCAGTACTTC. Residues: CASSPGLAGGRYQETQYF.

The rearrangement joins TRBV9 to TRBJ2-3; D gene uncertain. The V gene lost 5 bases and the J gene lost 4 bases, with 17 bases spanning the gap. Germline values: CDR1 SGDLS, CDR2 YYNGEE. This CDR3 spans 15 amino acids. CDR3 sequence: CASSIGPQRPDTQYF. The CDR3 nucleotides read TGTGCCAGCAGTATCGGCCCCCAGCGTCCAGATACGCAGTATTTT.

The V gene is TRBV3-1 (or the pseudogene TRBV3-2), the J gene TRBJ1-6; D is ambiguous. This CDR3 comprises 13 residues. Germline V gene data show CDR1 as LGHDT and CDR2 as YNNKEL (reference sequence). Trimming shortened V by 1 base and J by 8 bases, and 6 bases separated the two germline ends. The CDR3 nucleotides are TGTGCCAGCAGCCAAGGTCGGGATTCACCCCTCCACTTT. Residues: CASSQGRDSPLHF.